The 16 T cell receptor beta chains given below trace back to one sample, sequenced in a study of T-cell memory formation after mild COVID-19. Each CDR3 protein gets one entry after TCRdb re-called the 5' RACE reads with MiXCR. Counted here are about 440,000 distinct CDR3 sequences, 15% to 25% occurring once; the ten biggest clones make up 7.5% to 9.5%. The source material was PBMCs or a T cell subset sorted from them (not recorded which). The receptors come from an adult woman who had mild COVID-19 (a few samples of this study predate the infection). Cell type and time point are not known.

The chain links TRBV7-2 to TRBJ1-3; 8 positions agree with TRBD1. V dropped 4 bases and J dropped 3; count of bases not matched to a gene: 11. Germline lookup yields CDR1 SGHTA and CDR2 FQGNSA. This CDR3 spans 17 amino acids. CDR3 loop: CASSSPRTGQVGNTIYF. The DNA of the CDR3 is TGTGCCAGCAGCTCTCCTAGGACAGGGCAGGTTGGAAACACCATATATTTT.

This clonotype was detected only a few times. The V gene is TRBV29-1, the J gene TRBJ2-7, with a tentative D call TRBD2 (5 bases). Germline values: CDR1 SQVTM, CDR2 ANQGSEA. The CDR3 is 13 amino acids. Trimming took off 5 bases at V and 6 bases at J, with 17 bases between the two ends. CDR3 DNA sequence: TGCAGCGTTTCTTATTCGTCTAGCTCCGAGCAGTACTTC. Translated, it gives CSVSYSSSSEQYF.

This clonotype has more than one count but fewer than ten. The rearrangement joins TRBV27 to TRBJ2-1, with 13 bases aligning to TRBD2. The V and J ends lost 5 bases and 8 bases, in that order; junction bases with no gene match: 6. CDR3 length equals 15 residues. Germline CDR1 MNHEY, CDR2 SMNVEV (reference sequence). The CDR3 coding sequence is TGTGCCAGCAGTCCTACTAGCGGGGGGGCCCATGAGCAGTTCTTC. Amino acids: CASSPTSGGAHEQFF.

This clonotype has just a few counts. The genes are TRBV15 and TRBJ2-5, with 9 bases fitting TRBD2. V shed 0 bases and J 5 bases; nucleotides not matched to a gene: 10. The CDR3 extends over 17 amino acids. The germline gives CDR1 LNHNV, CDR2 YYDKDF (reference sequence). CDR3 protein: CATSRDVNSGRRETQYF. Written as DNA, the CDR3 is TGTGCCACCAGCAGAGATGTCAATAGCGGGAGAAGGGAGACCCAGTACTTC.

This clonotype was detected only a few times. The V gene is TRBV7-8, the J gene TRBJ1-1; 7 bases map to TRBD1. Germline V gene lookup returns CDR1 SGHVS and CDR2 FQNEAQ. V shed 3 bases and J 2 bases; nucleotides not matched to a gene: 3. The CDR3 totals 14 residues. The CDR3 region is CASSFQGDNTEAFF. CDR3 in DNA: TGTGCCAGCAGCTTTCAGGGGGATAACACTGAAGCTTTCTTT. Looking up the rest from reference TRBV7-8 and TRBJ1-1 gives the full variable domain: GAGVSQSPRYKVAKRGQDVALRCDPISGHVSLFWYQQALGQGPEFLTYFQNEAQLDKSGLPSDRFFAERPEGSVSTLKIQRTQQEDSAVYLCASSFQGDNTEAFFGQGTRLTVV.

In its sample, this clonotype was seen a few times. The chain carries TRBV19 and TRBJ2-4; D gene uncertain. Trimming shortened V by 0 bases and J by 0 bases, and 9 bases separated the two germline ends. The CDR3 loop spans 16 amino acids. Germline V gene lookup returns CDR1 LNHDA and CDR2 SQIVND (reference sequence). This CDR3 reads CASSIEPSSAKNIQYF. The CDR3 nucleotides are TGTGCCAGTAGTATAGAGCCGAGTTCAGCCAAAAACATTCAGTACTTC.

This clonotype has a handful of counts. The chain carries TRBV5-1 and TRBJ1-1; D is unclear. Per germline, CDR1 SGHRS and CDR2 YFSETQ. CDR3 length equals 12 residues. Trimming shortened V by 3 bases and J by 6 bases, and 9 bases separated the two germline ends. CDR3 loop: CASSSQTAEAFF. For the CDR3, the DNA is TGCGCCAGCAGCTCTCAAACAGCTGAAGCTTTCTTT.

The rearrangement links TRBV12-3 or TRBV12-4 to TRBJ1-4; D gene ambiguous. Trimming stripped 7 bases from V and 7 bases from J, with 13 bases between. The CDR3 spans 13 residues. The CDR3 spells CASTPVDGEKLFF. In nucleotides, the CDR3 is TGTGCCAGCACCCCCGTTGACGGTGAAAAACTGTTTTTT.

V and J are TRBV4-2 and TRBJ1-2, with D possibly TRBD1 on 6 matching bases. Germline assignment: CDR1 LGHNA and CDR2 YNFKEQ. The CDR3 has 17 residues. V shed 0 bases and J shed 6 bases, with 20 bases lying between them. CDR3 residues: CASSQDINQGIADGYTF. The CDR3 region has the DNA TGTGCCAGCAGCCAAGATATCAATCAGGGGATCGCGGATGGCTACACCTTC.

This clonotype has a handful of counts. The rearrangement links TRBV7-9 to TRBJ2-5; TRBD2 agrees at 13 bases. This CDR3 has 16 amino acids. V was pared by 2 bases and J by 4 bases, with 4 bases of the junction left unmatched. Germline V lookup: CDR1 SEHNR, CDR2 FQNEAQ (reference sequence). The CDR3 spells CASSLSRTSGGETQYF. DNA of the CDR3: TGTGCCAGCAGCTTATCTCGGACTAGCGGGGGAGAGACCCAGTACTTC.

This clonotype was recorded a few times. This chain joins TRBV29-1 and TRBJ2-5; D might be TRBD1 or TRBD2, each matching 5 bases. Trimming stripped 7 bases from V and 1 base from J, with 16 bases between. Looked up from germline, CDR1 is SQVTM and CDR2 is ANQGSEA. The CDR3 extends over 14 amino acids. CDR3 sequence (DNA): TGCAGCGCCAGAAACGCTGGGGGCCAAGAGACCCAGTACTTC. Amino acid sequence: CSARNAGGQETQYF.

This rearrangement joins TRBV7-3 to TRBJ2-2; TRBD1 aligns across 8 bases. The germline V gene has CDR1 SGHTA and CDR2 FQGTGA. CDR3 length: 20 amino acids. The trim removed 2 bases at V and 2 bases at J, leaving 16 bases unmatched. CDR3 sequence reads: CASSLVTLLPGTGNTGELFF. CDR3 DNA sequence: TGTGCCAGCAGCTTAGTCACTCTTCTCCCGGGGACAGGCAACACCGGGGAGCTGTTTTTT.

This clonotype was counted only a few times. A much larger clone lies one base from this, so it may be a read error. The chain joins TRBV19 to TRBJ2-7, with 10 bases matching TRBD1. The CDR3 covers 12 residues. V dropped 11 bases and J dropped 2; count of bases not matched to a gene: 3. From germline, CDR1 is LNHDA and CDR2 SQIVND (reference sequence). The CDR3 protein is CAAGTGAYEQYF. The CDR3 DNA reads as TGTGCCGCCGGGACAGGGGCCTACGAGCAGTACTTC.

In this sample, this clonotype turned up many times. V and J are TRBV7-2 and TRBJ2-5, with D perhaps TRBD2 (6 bases). The better agreement between TRBJ2-3 and the DNA end casts doubt on the J call. Germline V gene data show CDR1 as SGHTA and CDR2 as FQGNSA. This CDR3 contains 11 residues. This CDR3 is CASSLGGTQYF. CDR3 nucleotides: TGTGCCAGCAGCTTGGGAGGTACGCAGTATTTT.

This rearrangement joins TRBV4-2 to TRBJ2-7; a weak D match, TRBD2 (5 bases). Germline V gives CDR1 LGHNA, CDR2 YNFKEQ. V lost 0 bases, J lost 2 bases, and 11 bases lay in between. The CDR3 covers 15 residues. This CDR3 is CASSQEADSTYEQYF. The CDR3 DNA is TGTGCCAGCAGCCAAGAAGCGGACTCTACCTACGAGCAGTACTTC.

This clonotype was found a few times. The V call is TRBV7-8, the J call TRBJ2-3; D is undetermined. CDR3 length: 14 residues. CDR1 is SGHVS, CDR2 FQNEAQ, per germline. The V end lost 2 bases, the J end lost 4 bases, and 10 bases lay between the germline ends. CDR3 nucleotide sequence: TGTGCCAGCAGCTTACTACGGAGCCCAGATACGCAGTATTTT. Translation: CASSLLRSPDTQYF.